These 23 T cell receptor beta chains share one sample of origin, sequenced in a study of cytomegalovirus exposure and HLA in healthy donors. It was with 60 Vbeta and 13 Jbeta primers that the PCR ran. Clones were sequenced by immunoSEQ multiplex PCR, and TCRdb holds only the in-frame ones, with some missing. The sample comprises 150,000 to 200,000 clones, around 80% of which are singletons, and about 2.2% rests with the top ten. The sample taken for sequencing was PBMCs. These receptors originate from a man aged 35 to 55 in good health and CMV-seronegative.

The gene calls are TRBV12-2 and TRBJ2-5; the tabulated D call, TRBD2, remains unverified against the DNA. TRBV12-2 is listed as a pseudogene. The CDR3 contains 17 residues. CDR3 residues: CASRSSQLAGGQETQYF. For the CDR3, the DNA is TGTGCAAGTCGCTCCTCCCAACTAGCGGGAGGGCAAGAGACCCAGTACTTC.

The chain has TRBV28 and TRBJ1-1, with D maybe TRBD1 (5 bases). Trimming removed 5 bases at V and 8 bases at J, with 6 bases between. The CDR3 is 10 residues long. CDR1 is MDHEN and CDR2 is SYDVKM in the germline V gene. For the CDR3, the DNA is TGTGCCAGCAGTCACAGGGAAGCTTTCTTT. It codes for CASSHREAFF.

The rearrangement joins TRBV15 to TRBJ2-6, with a tentative D call TRBD1 (6 bases). The CDR3 spans 16 residues. Germline CDR1 LNHNV, CDR2 YYDKDF (reference sequence). Trimming removed 8 bases at V and 1 base at J, with 15 bases between. CDR3 coding DNA: TGTGCCACCGAAACTACAGGGTTTTCTGGGGCCAACGTCCTGACTTTC. This codes for CATETTGFSGANVLTF.

This clone came up once. Relative to the germline gene, one junction end is altered; a read error may explain this. V is TRBV7-9 and J is TRBJ2-7; D is ambiguous. Germline CDR1 reads SEHNR; CDR2 reads FQNEAQ (reference sequence). This CDR3 region has 13 residues. The CDR3 spells CSSSPGLTYEQYF. CDR3 bases: TGTTCCAGCAGCCCAGGTCTAACCTACGAGCAGTACTTC. The whole variable domain, filled in from reference TRBV7-9 and TRBJ2-7, reads DTGVSQNPRHKITKRGQNVTFRCDPISEHNRLYWYRQTLGQGPEFLTYFQNEAQLEKSRLLSDRFSAERPKGSFSTLEIQRTEQGDSAMYLCSSSPGLTYEQYFGPGTRLTVT.

This clone was recorded a few times. The J gene is TRBJ1-1, the V gene TRBV28; D might be TRBD1 (5 bases). CDR1 MDHEN and CDR2 SYDVKM come from the germline V gene. V was shortened by 10 bases and J by 0 bases, with 12 bases between the two germline ends. The CDR3 consists of 13 residues. The CDR3 region has the DNA TGTGCCATTGGGGGGGGAGTGAACACTGAAGCTTTCTTT. As protein: CAIGGGVNTEAFF.

This clone was observed a single time. The rearrangement uses TRBV7-9 and TRBJ1-3; TRBD1 aligns across 11 bases. Germline V gene sequence: CDR1 SEHNR, CDR2 FQNEAQ (reference sequence). Losses at the gene ends were 4 bases for V and 3 bases for J; bases not matched to a gene: 14. The CDR3 sequence is 19 residues long. The CDR3 spells CASSSPEPGQGVFGNTIYF. The CDR3, as DNA: TGTGCCAGCAGCTCTCCCGAGCCGGGACAGGGGGTATTTGGAAACACCATATATTTT.

This rearrangement joins TRBV27 to TRBJ2-2, with D perhaps TRBD2 (6 bases). V was shortened by 5 bases and J by 4 bases, with 20 bases between the two germline ends. Germline values: CDR1 MNHEY, CDR2 SMNVEV (reference sequence). The CDR3 is 17 residues long. CDR3 sequence reads: CASSRSRRLVVTGELFF. CDR3 sequence (DNA): TGTGCCAGCAGTCGTTCCCGGAGACTAGTCGTCACCGGGGAGCTGTTTTTT.

The chain recombines TRBV29-1 with TRBJ2-3; 11 bases line up with TRBD2. The CDR3 has 18 residues. Unmatched junction bases numbered 14, after V lost 0 bases and J lost 6 bases. From germline, CDR1 is SQVTM and CDR2 ANQGSEA. In nucleotides, the CDR3 is TGCAGCGTTGAAGATCGGGGGCTAGCGGGAGGATTGGCGGATACGCAGTATTTT. Its translation is CSVEDRGLAGGLADTQYF.

The genes are TRBV7-8 and TRBJ2-7; 8 bases match TRBD1. Germline CDR1 reads SGHVS; CDR2 reads FQNEAQ. After removal of 3 bases from V and 3 bases from J, the junction contained 1 base not matched to a gene. This CDR3 contains 13 residues. The CDR3 sequence is CASSLGQDYEQYF. The CDR3 DNA sequence: TGTGCCAGCAGCTTGGGACAGGACTACGAGCAGTACTTC.

V usage is TRBV6-1 and J usage is TRBJ1-5; D uncertain. The CDR3 runs 14 residues. V was trimmed by 6 bases and J by 6 bases, leaving 15 bases between them. From germline, CDR1 is MNHNS and CDR2 SASEGT. The CDR3, as DNA: TGTGCCAGCAGCGCCAAGCGTGAGGGTCAGCCCCAGCATTTT. This gives the protein CASSAKREGQPQHF.

J is TRBJ2-3 and V is TRBV10-3; D is ambiguous. CDR1 is ENHRY, CDR2 SYGVKD, per germline. Trimming removed 11 bases at V and 2 bases at J, with 8 bases between. The CDR3 loop spans 11 amino acids. The DNA of the CDR3 is TGTGCCTCACGACACACAGATACGCAGTATTTT. Amino acids: CASRHTDTQYF.

With respect to this clone: A junction end diverges from the germline sequence, so it may reflect a read error. The V call is TRBV7-9, the J call TRBJ2-2; D possibly corresponds to TRBD2 (5 bases). CDR1 and CDR2 from the germline V gene are SEHNR and FQNEAQ (reference sequence). This CDR3 has 14 residues. CDR3 protein: CSSSGTMNTGELFF. As DNA, the CDR3 is TGTTCCAGCAGCGGTACTATGAACACCGGGGAGCTGTTTTTT.

This chain links TRBV5-1 with TRBJ2-1; possible D gene TRBD1, 5 bases. Trimming removed 0 bases from V and 13 bases from J, with 17 bases in between. This CDR3 has 14 amino acids. Germline lookup yields CDR1 SGHRS and CDR2 YFSETQ. The CDR3 DNA reads as TGCGCCAGCAGCTTGGGGTACAGGATGGAGAACCAGTTCTTC. Protein product: CASSLGYRMENQFF. Looking up the rest from reference TRBV5-1 and TRBJ2-1 gives the full variable domain: KAGVTQTPRYLIKTRGQQVTLSCSPISGHRSVSWYQQTPGQGLQFLFEYFSETQRNKGNFPGRFSGRQFSNSRSEMNVSTLELGDSALYLCASSLGYRMENQFFGPGTRLTVL.

This chain links TRBV15 with TRBJ2-5, with D possibly TRBD1 on 6 matching bases. CDR1 and CDR2 from the germline V gene are LNHNV and YYDKDF (reference sequence). Trimming removed 6 bases from V and 1 base from J, with 9 bases in between. The CDR3 covers 13 residues. CDR3 region: CATSWGPQETQYF. In DNA form, the CDR3 reads TGTGCCACCAGTTGGGGGCCCCAAGAGACCCAGTACTTC.

This sequence joins TRBV28 and TRBJ1-4, with 12 bases lining up with TRBD1. The length of the CDR3 is 18 residues. The trim removed 4 bases at V and 0 bases at J, leaving 6 bases unmatched. Germline CDR1 reads MDHEN; CDR2 reads SYDVKM. This CDR3 reads CASSSPGTGGPTNEKLFF. The CDR3 nucleotides read TGTGCCAGCAGTTCCCCCGGGACAGGGGGCCCAACTAATGAAAAACTGTTTTTT.

The sample holds a few counts of this clone. The chain combines TRBV9 with TRBJ2-7, with TRBD1 as a possible D gene (5 bases). Trimming stripped 7 bases from V and 0 bases from J, with 11 bases between. Germline CDR1 is SGDLS and CDR2 is YYNGEE. The CDR3 consists of 13 residues. This CDR3 is CASSDSRSYEQYF. CDR3 coding DNA: TGTGCCAGCTCCGACAGTCGCTCCTACGAGCAGTACTTC.

The J gene is TRBJ1-4, the V gene TRBV5-5; no clear D gene. Trimming took 2 bases from V and 7 from J, leaving 15 bases between them. The CDR3 has 15 amino acids. CDR1 SGHKS and CDR2 YYEKEE come from the germline V gene (reference sequence). In DNA, the CDR3 is TGTGCCAGCAGCTTTTCGCGTGGTCAGGCTGAAAAACTGTTTTTT. Translating gives CASSFSRGQAEKLFF. Variable domain in full (rest from reference TRBV5-5 and TRBJ1-4): DAGVTQSPTHLIKTRGQQVTLRCSPISGHKSVSWYQQVLGQGPQFIFQYYEKEERGRGNFPDRFSARQFPNYSSELNVNALLLGDSALYLCASSFSRGQAEKLFFGSGTQLSVL.

The chain employs TRBV28 and TRBJ2-7; the D gene is possibly TRBD1 (6 bases). Per germline, CDR1 MDHEN and CDR2 SYDVKM. Trimming removed 3 bases from V and 6 bases from J, with 9 bases in between. The CDR3 is made up of 12 amino acids. The CDR3 loop reads CASSFRGGEQYF. The CDR3 bases are TGTGCCAGCAGTTTCAGGGGCGGCGAGCAGTACTTC.

The rearrangement uses TRBV6-5 and TRBJ2-5, with D possibly being TRBD2 (6 bases). The CDR3 contains 14 residues. Trimming shortened V by 2 bases and J by 4 bases, and 11 bases separated the two germline ends. CDR1 and CDR2 (germline): MNHEY, SVGAGI. CDR3: CASSYSPEGETQYF. CDR3 nucleotides: TGTGCCAGCAGTTACAGTCCGGAGGGAGAGACCCAGTACTTC.

The chain uses TRBV27 and TRBJ2-7, with D tentatively TRBD1 (7 bases). Germline CDR1 reads MNHEY; CDR2 reads SMNVEV (reference sequence). Trimming cost V 5 bases and J 6 bases, with 11 bases left between them. The CDR3 totals 12 residues. The CDR3 nucleotides read TGTGCCAGCAGTATCAGGGGGGCCGAGCAGTACTTC. It translates to CASSIRGAEQYF.

This chain uses TRBV18 with TRBJ2-7, with TRBD2 matching over 9 bases. V lost 0 bases and J lost 3; bases outside the gene matches: 9. The CDR3 extends over 17 amino acids. Germline-derived CDR1 and CDR2 are KGHSH and LQKENI. The CDR3 spells CASSPPVSGRSFYEQYF. For the CDR3, the DNA is TGTGCCAGCTCACCACCGGTTAGCGGGAGAAGCTTCTACGAGCAGTACTTC.

This chain connects TRBV6-1 to TRBJ2-7; 8 bases fit TRBD2. Unmatched junction bases numbered 6, after V lost 6 bases and J lost 2 bases. CDR3 length equals 14 residues. CDR1 MNHNS and CDR2 SASEGT come from the germline V gene. CDR3 in DNA: TGTGCCAGCAGACTAGCGGCAGGGACCTACGAGCAGTACTTC. The encoded protein is CASRLAAGTYEQYF.

On this clone itself: Other DNA sequences in this specimen translate into the identical CDR3. This sequence joins TRBV19 and TRBJ2-2; D ambiguous. Per germline, CDR1 LNHDA and CDR2 SQIVND (reference sequence). CDR3 length: 12 residues. Trimming cost V 6 bases and J 1 base, with 3 bases left between them. The CDR3 reads CASSQNTGELFF. The DNA of the CDR3 is TGTGCCAGTAGCCAGAACACCGGGGAGCTGTTTTTT.